This record covers a single T cell receptor (beta chain). The sample belongs to a study of T-cell reconstitution after alpha-beta-depleted transplantation in children. Unique molecular identifiers were built into the TCRbeta library. MiXCR, applied by TCRdb to the PCR reads, yields one record per CDR3 protein. The table records some 290,000 distinct CDR3 sequences, about a tenth of them present only once. The sequence came from a human donor who donated a stem cell graft to a child with SCID. Sequenced here: PBMCs from the stem cell graft donor, sampled from the stem cell graft.

CDR3 loop: CASSWTERGTEAFF. The CDR3 DNA follows: TGCGCCAGCAGCTGGACAGAGAGGGGCACTGAAGCTTTCTTT. The V gene is TRBV5-1, the J gene TRBJ1-1; TRBD1 is a possible D gene (6 bases). The CDR3 contains 14 residues. Trimming pared 3 bases from V and 4 bases from J, leaving 13 bases between. The V gene's germline CDR1 is SGHRS and CDR2 YFSETQ.